This TCR beta chain emerged from a study of T cell responses to AZD1222 COVID-19 vaccine. Data came from immunoSEQ multiplex PCR; TCRdb stores just in-frame clones and leaves some out. The profile covers 130,000 to 150,000 clones, with 75% to 90% appearing a single time and about 1.5% taken by the ten largest. Germline CDR1 reads MNHEY; CDR2 reads SMNVEV (reference sequence). Trimming removed 2 bases from V and 4 bases from J; junction bases left unmatched: 11. This CDR3 is 17 amino acids long. The rearrangement links TRBV27 to TRBJ1-2; 9 nucleotides agree with TRBD1. This TCR came from an adult in good health. The input for sequencing was peripheral blood, taken on day 0 of AZD1222 vaccination. CDR3 sequence (DNA): TGTGCCAGCAGTTTAACCCGGGGACAGGGAGTTACCTATGGCTACACCTTC. Its translation: CASSLTRGQGVTYGYTF.